This T cell receptor beta chain comes out of a study of shared clonotypes between healthy human individuals. Measured with immunoSEQ multiplex PCR; TCRdb has only the in-frame clones, and not every one. The sample carries just over 2,000,000 clones, approximately 94% recorded once. This CDR3 is 12 amino acids long. Germline V gene data show CDR1 as SGDLS and CDR2 as YYNGEE. The table lists this clone with a count of one. CD45RO-negative CD8 cells positively selected for CCR7 made up the naive population, which excluded terminally differentiated effector memory CD45RA+ cells. Material for sequencing was naive CD8+ T cells sorted from blood. This receptor was identified in a man between 18 and 29 years old in good health. The genes are TRBV9 and TRBJ2-2; TRBD2 is a possible D gene (5 bases). The CDR3 is CATSGNTGELFF. Here the CDR3 DNA reads TGTGCGACCAGCGGGAACACCGGGGAGCTGTTTTTT.